This is a list of T cell receptor beta chains from one sample in a study of blood T cell repertoires in COVID-19. The table came from immunoSEQ multiplex PCR; TCRdb's copy has only in-frame clones and leaves some out. The table lists about 270,000 clones, less than 95% of them singletons, with around 2.8% in the top ten. Sample: PBMCs or T cells enriched from blood (not recorded which). The origin of the receptors is a man in his forties or fifties who had been exposed to COVID-19. Each CDR3 is given without its conserved first and last residue. Clone size is shown for a subset of rows, as once, few, many or a class of expanded clone.

v_call	clone_size	cdr3_length	cdr3_aa
TRBV23-1	-	13	ASSPWGEGIYGYT
TRBV4-3	-	14	ASSQVDSSYNSPLH
TRBV11-2	-	15	ASSFPFRDRTNYGYT
TRBV5-1	-	15	ASSLGASGTYQETQY
TRBV29-1	-	12	SVEDPPGGQKLF
TRBV5-1	-	15	ASSLGLGTWNTGELF
TRBV5-6	-	13	ASSLGQYSNQPQH
TRBV3-1/TRBV3-2	-	11	TSTDRGNNEQF
TRBV18	once	14	ASSPLDRISNYGYT
TRBV19	-	13	ASSTRHKTGEEQY
TRBV13	-	13	ASSFRRQDTDTQY
TRBV9	-	13	ASSVGTSGNYEQY
TRBV2	-	13	ASSEYRGSNQPQH
TRBV7-2	-	12	ASSLAGGPHEQY
TRBV25-1	-	12	ASSEAGRFNEQF
TRBV9	-	14	ASSPTAGGSTDTQY
TRBV10-1	-	12	ASSDSSDQETQY
TRBV15	-	12	ATTSRQGSETQY
TRBV4-2	once	13	ASSQDWTGGTEAF
TRBV18	-	11	ASSPPPDNEQF
TRBV19	-	12	ASSIGQGWNEQF
TRBV5-1	-	11	ASSWTVNTEAF
TRBV28	-	14	ASSRYRERNTGELF
TRBV5-1	-	13	ASSGLAGGSYEQY
TRBV6-1	-	12	ASSEREGFAEAF
TRBV11-2	-	14	ASRKPGVTTNEKLF
TRBV9	-	13	ASSVSSGSSYEQY
TRBV19	-	14	ASKVGQQINTGELF
TRBV28	-	13	ASSLRTGGRYEQY
TRBV19	-	12	ASSLAGFAYEQY
TRBV28	-	14	ASSFFPSAGQETQY
TRBV7-8	-	13	ASSTRQGAYEKLF
TRBV29-1	-	14	SVEGLAGGSYNEQF
TRBV28	-	10	ASRQGNYGYT
TRBV19	-	13	ASSTDRGPNYGYT
TRBV28	few	12	ASSWQAPLQPQH
TRBV19	-	12	ASSINRVSETQY
TRBV12-2	-	16	ASRLGEKGHRDTGELF
TRBV2	-	13	ASRQFQGRNTEAF
TRBV6-1	-	9	ASSETDGYT
TRBV30	-	10	AWSVTGNGYT
TRBV10-1	-	12	ASRRTRTAGELF
TRBV6-5	-	11	ASRSGQGFGYT
TRBV9	-	16	ASSVEPGLAGVSYEQY
TRBV10-3	-	13	AISGRVTSGNTIY
TRBV5-1	-	14	ASSKTQGSGANVLT
TRBV4-1	-	13	ASSQVPRDRYGYT
TRBV5-4	-	13	ASSLAGDGTDTQY